Shown below are 29 T cell receptor beta chains from a single sample sequenced in a study of tumor-infiltrating lymphocytes in primary liver carcinoma. In addition to blood RNA drawn from unsorted whole blood, germline DNA was extracted. cDNA specific to TCR beta was made from roughly 500 ng of total RNA, with a constant-region primer employed for priming. Investigators got TCR beta libraries out of three nested multiplex PCR rounds, done with slightly modified ARM-PCR. In the first two PCR rounds, TRBV1-TRBV30 forward primers were paired with a C-beta reverse primer, and each round lasted around 10 cycles. TCRdb passed the multiplex PCR reads through MiXCR, listing each CDR3 protein once. The data show 250,000 to 350,000 distinct CDR3 sequences, with about 50% seen just once and about 15% held by the top ten. Specimen: peripheral blood. Receptor source: a woman under 40 with primary liver carcinoma and hepatitis B virus infection.

This clonotype has a count of ten or more. The CDR3 DNA is TGTGCCAGCAGCCAAGAAAATCGACAGGGATTGGGCACTGAAGCTTTCTTT. It specifies CASSQENRQGLGTEAFF. V usage is TRBV4-2 and J usage is TRBJ1-1; 7 nucleotides align to TRBD1. The CDR3 is 17 residues long. Germline CDR1 LGHNA, CDR2 YNFKEQ. V dropped 0 bases and J dropped 4; count of bases not matched to a gene: 11.

Concerning this clonotype itself: Mismatch with germline at one junction end may stem from a read error. The chain recombines TRBV4-2 with TRBJ2-7, with a weak D call TRBD1 (6 bases). CDR3 size: 13 residues. Germline V CDR1 and CDR2: LGHNA, YNFKEQ. The CDR3 coding sequence is TGTGCCAGCAGCCCCTCTTGGGGGCCCGAGCCGTACTTC. The encoded protein is CASSPSWGPEPYF.

The chain is built from TRBV7-9 and TRBJ2-2, with D unclear. Per the germline V gene, CDR1 is SEHNR and CDR2 is FQNEAQ (reference sequence). V was cut by 10 bases and J by 6 bases, with 15 bases left in between. The CDR3 runs to 13 residues. For the CDR3, the DNA is TGTGCCACAGTTGAAATCCGCGCCGGGGAGCTGTTTTTT. It yields the protein CATVEIRAGELFF.

The table lists this clonotype with many counts. The chain couples TRBV11-2 to TRBJ2-4; D unclear. Looked up from germline, CDR1 is SGHAT and CDR2 is FQNNGV. CDR3 length: 14 amino acids. Trimming removed 3 bases at V and 1 base at J, with 7 bases between. In DNA form, the CDR3 reads TGTGCCAGCAGCTTTACAAGGGCCAAAAACATTCAGTACTTC. Protein product: CASSFTRAKNIQYF.

Details on this clonotype: A much larger clonotype is one base distant, so this may be a read error. The V gene is TRBV11-2, the J gene TRBJ2-5, with D perhaps being TRBD1 or TRBD2 (6 bases each). V was clipped by 1 base and J by 6 bases, with 15 bases between them. Germline V gene lookup returns CDR1 SGHAT and CDR2 FQNNGV. The CDR3 consists of 15 residues. The CDR3 nucleotides read TGTGCCAGCAGCTTAGGGGGGGCCTCGGTAAAGACCCAGTACTTC. Protein sequence: CASSLGGASVKTQYF.

As for this clonotype: The junction departs from germline at one end; a sequencing error may be responsible. The CDR3 is CASAQLLEAQYF. In nucleotides, the CDR3 is TGTGCCAGCGCACAATTACTAGAGGCCCAGTACTTC. The chain carries TRBV7-9 and TRBJ2-5; TRBD2 might be the D (5 bases). Germline CDR1 SEHNR, CDR2 FQNEAQ (reference sequence). CDR3 size: 12 residues.

About this clonotype itself: A clone one base away is much larger, so this may be a read error. This sequence joins TRBV4-3 and TRBJ2-1; a weak D match, TRBD2 (6 bases). V lost 6 bases and J 4 bases, leaving 7 bases between the germline ends. CDR1 and CDR2 from the germline V gene are LGHNA and YSLEER. This CDR3 comprises 12 residues. The CDR3 DNA reads TGCGCCAGCAGGGAGGGATACAATGAGCAGTTCTTC. This gives the protein CASREGYNEQFF.

In regard to this clonotype: This may stem from a read error, because a much larger clone lies one nucleotide away. V is TRBV29-1 and J is TRBJ2-1, with 11 nucleotides matching TRBD2. Germline V gives CDR1 SQVTM, CDR2 ANQGSEA. The CDR3 covers 14 residues. CDR3 coding DNA: TGCAGCGTTAGGATAGCGGGGGGGTACAATAAGCAGTTCTTC. It yields the protein CSVRIAGGYNKQFF.

The rearrangement joins TRBV6-5 to TRBJ2-6; no reliable D call. V was pared by 2 bases and J by 0 bases, with 14 bases between. The CDR3 length is 18 residues. CDR1 is MNHEY and CDR2 is SVGAGI in the germline V gene. The CDR3 region is CASSYPSGTHSGANVLTF. The CDR3 coding sequence is TGTGCCAGCAGTTACCCGAGTGGCACCCACTCTGGGGCCAACGTCCTGACTTTC.

About this clonotype itself: It may be a read error: a sequence one base away is much more abundant. CDR3 coding DNA: TGCGCCAGCAGCCACGACAGGGTTGGGCAAGAGACCCAGTGCTTC. It specifies CASSHDRVGQETQCF. The chain joins TRBV5-1 to TRBJ2-5; TRBD1 agrees at 7 bases. The CDR3 spans 15 residues. The germline gives CDR1 SGHRS, CDR2 YFSETQ.

With respect to this clonotype: A much larger clone differs by one base, so this may be a read error. The chain joins TRBV11-1 to TRBJ2-5; TRBD1 aligns across 7 bases. This CDR3 region has 16 residues. The germline CDR1 and CDR2 sequences are SGHAT and FQDESV (reference sequence). CDR3 residues: CVSSLGGDRVWETQYF. In DNA form, the CDR3 reads TGTGTCAGCAGCTTAGGAGGTGACAGGGTGTGGGAGACCCAGTACTTC.

This clonotype was recorded many times. The chain is built from TRBV4-3 and TRBJ2-1; possibly TRBD2 for D (5 bases). V dropped 1 base and J dropped 5 bases, with 18 bases sitting between them. The CDR3 is 17 residues long. Germline-derived CDR1 and CDR2 are LGHNA and YSLEER. The CDR3 loop is CASSQGPDYHPDNEQFF. The DNA of the CDR3 is TGCGCCAGCAGCCAAGGACCCGACTATCACCCGGACAATGAGCAGTTCTTC.

The chain has TRBV14 and TRBJ2-1; tentatively, D is TRBD1 or TRBD2 (5 bases each). V shed 3 bases and J shed 9 bases, with 15 bases lying between them. The CDR3 loop spans 14 amino acids. CDR1 and CDR2 from the germline V gene are SGHDN and FVKESK. The CDR3 region has the DNA TGTGCCAGCAGCCATTTATTGAGGGGAAGTGAGCAGTTCTTC. Its protein product is CASSHLLRGSEQFF.

As to this clonotype: The conserved phenylalanine or tryptophan is not found at the CDR3 terminus, so this likely reflects a read error. The chain combines TRBV14 with TRBJ2-7; D is ambiguous. The CDR3 totals 12 residues. V was trimmed by 1 base and J by 6 bases, leaving 7 bases between them. The germline gives CDR1 SGHDN, CDR2 FVKESK. Here the CDR3 reads CASSQGQPEQYS. The CDR3 bases are TGTGCCAGCAGCCAAGGGCAGCCCGAGCAGTACTCC.

In regard to this clonotype: It may be a read error: a sequence one base away is much more abundant. The rearrangement uses TRBV4-2 and TRBJ1-3; D gene uncertain. The CDR3 runs to 17 residues. Looked up from germline, CDR1 is LGHNA and CDR2 is YNFKEQ. The DNA for the CDR3 is TGTGCCAGCAACCAAGAAGGTGCGCGGACGCGGGGAAACACCATATATTTT. This translates into CASNQEGARTRGNTIYF.

With regard to this clonotype: A much larger clone lies one base from this, so it may be a read error. The chain has TRBV4-1 and TRBJ2-5, with a possible D match to TRBD1 (5 bases). CDR1 is MGHRA, CDR2 YSYEKL, per germline. The CDR3 runs to 13 residues. DNA of the CDR3: TGCGCCAACAGCCAAGGGGTTGTGGAGACCCAGTACTTC. Protein: CANSQGVVETQYF.

This rearrangement joins TRBV11-2 to TRBJ2-7, with 8 bases lining up with TRBD2. The J segment lost 7 bases and the V segment lost 7 bases, leaving 9 bases of the junction unmatched. This CDR3 has 13 residues. CDR1 SGHAT and CDR2 FQNNGV come from the germline V gene. The CDR3 nucleotides read TGTGCCAGCAAGAGGGGTAGCGGGACTGAGCAGTACTTC. Translated, it gives CASKRGSGTEQYF.

This clonotype occurred many times. This chain joins TRBV29-1 and TRBJ1-5; D call uncertain. The CDR3 covers 14 residues. The V end was cut by 8 bases, the J end by 3 bases, with 17 bases between. Germline V gene lookup returns CDR1 SQVTM and CDR2 ANQGSEA. The CDR3 nucleotides read TGCAGCCCTGGTTTATCAGATTACAATCAGCCCCAGCATTTT. It encodes CSPGLSDYNQPQHF.

The gene calls are TRBV6-5 and TRBJ1-1; D gene ambiguous. Germline loops: CDR1 MNHEY, CDR2 SVGAGI. The CDR3 length is 15 residues. V shed 7 bases and J shed 6 bases, with 21 bases lying between them. The CDR3 sequence is CASTSSWQAGSEAFF. DNA for the CDR3: TGTGCCAGCACGAGTTCGTGGCAGGCCGGCTCTGAAGCTTTCTTT.

Details on this clonotype: This may be a read error: a much more frequent sequence differs by one nucleotide. V is TRBV12-3 or TRBV12-4 and J is TRBJ2-3; D remains ambiguous. The CDR3 length is 14 residues. Trimming stripped 0 bases from V and 6 bases from J, with 10 bases between. CDR3 DNA sequence: TGTGCCAGCAGTTTAGCTTCGACATCGGATACGCAGTATTTT. Translating it yields CASSLASTSDTQYF.

This chain connects TRBV30 to TRBJ1-2; no firm D call. The CDR3 length is 13 residues. CDR1 is GTSNPN and CDR2 is SVGIG in the germline V gene (reference sequence). The V and J ends lost 0 bases and 7 bases respectively, with 12 bases between them. In DNA form, the CDR3 reads TGTGCCTGGAGTGTCCGGTTTGATGGTGGCTACACCTTC. As protein: CAWSVRFDGGYTF.

The chain combines TRBV4-2 with TRBJ1-1, with D maybe TRBD1 (5 bases). The CDR3 extends over 15 amino acids. Per the germline V gene, CDR1 is LGHNA and CDR2 is YNFKEQ. Trimming took off 5 bases at V and 0 bases at J, with 13 bases between the two ends. CDR3 sequence (DNA): TGTGCCAGCAGCGTAGGGGCGGCCATGAACACTGAAGCTTTCTTT. This translates into CASSVGAAMNTEAFF.

This clonotype appeared a few times. An end of the junction differs from the germline gene, which may be a read error. The gene calls are TRBV30 and TRBJ1-2; no clear D. Germline V CDR1 and CDR2: GTSNPN, SVGIG (reference sequence). The CDR3 covers 12 residues. This CDR3 reads CAWSVEVYGYTF. The CDR3 coding sequence is TGTGCCTGGAGTGTTGAGGTCTATGGCTACACTTTC.

Worth noting for this clonotype: Here the CDR3 omits its conserved ending phenylalanine or tryptophan, so a read error is the likely source. The chain couples TRBV30 to TRBJ1-4; D is possibly TRBD1 (6 bases). The germline V and J ends were trimmed by 7 bases and 8 bases, with 17 bases remaining between them. The germline V gene encodes CDR1 GTSNPN and CDR2 SVGIG (reference sequence). The CDR3 consists of 13 residues. CDR3 loop: CAYNRAQGEKLFL. CDR3 in DNA: TGTGCCTACAACCGGGCCCAGGGGGAAAAACTGTTTCTT.

This chain joins TRBV12-3 or TRBV12-4 and TRBJ2-2; no firm D call. CDR3 length equals 14 residues. The V end lost 5 bases, the J end lost 4 bases, and 11 bases lay between the germline ends. CDR3 in DNA: TGTGCCAGCAGTGGCCAAGGCGGCACCGGGGAGCTGTTTTTT. It codes for CASSGQGGTGELFF.

Comment on this clonotype: At one of its ends the junction is not consistent with the germline gene, which may arise from a read error. The rearrangement joins TRBV11-2 to TRBJ2-7; tentatively, D is TRBD2 (5 bases). Germline V lookup: CDR1 SGHAT, CDR2 FQNNGV. This CDR3 comprises 13 residues. CDR3 protein: CASGLDYPYEQYF. The DNA for the CDR3 is TGCGCCAGCGGCTTAGACTACCCCTACGAGCAGTACTTC. The full variable domain, in which reference TRBV11-2 and TRBJ2-7 provide the parts outside the CDR3, is EAGVAQSPRYKIIEKRQSVAFWCNPISGHATLYWYQQILGQGPKLLIQFQNNGVVDDSQLPKDRFSAERLKGVDSTLKIQPAKLEDSAVYLCASGLDYPYEQYFGPGTRLTVT.

Notes on this clonotype: A much larger clonotype is one base distant, so this may be a read error. The chain's CDR3 is CASSPMGRGKTQYF. CDR3 coding DNA: TGTGCCAGCAGCCCGATGGGCAGGGGGAAGACCCAGTACTTC. The V call is TRBV6-6, the J call TRBJ2-5; 7 bases agree with TRBD1. The CDR3 runs to 14 residues. The germline V gene has CDR1 MNHNY and CDR2 SVGAGI (reference sequence). V trimming: 6 bases; J trimming: 6 bases; junction bases outside the gene matches: 10.

This clonotype has only a few counts. One base away lies a much larger clone, so this may be a sequencing read error. The chain links TRBV12-3 or TRBV12-4 to TRBJ2-7, with 8 nucleotides matching TRBD1. Germline trimming cut 5 bases from V and 3 bases from J; bases unmatched to any gene: 9. The CDR3 has 15 amino acids. CDR3 region: CASSQIGTGGYEQYF. The CDR3 nucleotides are TGTGCCAGCAGTCAAATCGGGACAGGCGGCTACGAGCAGTACTTC.

Concerning this clonotype: A much larger clone lies a single base off, so this may be a read error. The conserved final phenylalanine or tryptophan is absent from the CDR3, which likely points to a read error. The chain couples TRBV12-3 or TRBV12-4 to TRBJ2-3, with 9 positions matching TRBD1. This CDR3 has 16 residues. Trimming cost V 5 bases and J 1 base; bases outside gene matches: 7. CDR3 loop: CASSATGTGRTDTQYL. CDR3 in DNA: TGTGCCAGCAGTGCCACCGGGACAGGGCGCACAGATACGCAGTATCTT.